This entry features one TCR beta chain sequence. Germline V gives CDR1 MDHEN, CDR2 SYDVKM. V was clipped by 2 bases and J by 8 bases, with 9 bases between them. The CDR3 runs to 12 residues. In the original analysis: Reference gene primer amplification gave estimated nucleated cell counts. Data came from immunoSEQ multiplex PCR; TCRdb stores just in-frame clones and leaves some out. V, J and clone size were drawn from that table, and D and trimming were deduced from the DNA. This sample carries about 310,000 clones, 87% of them seen once, and the ten largest clones take 8.9%. Participants were aged roughly 18 to 89 years from roughly 26 US areas. The entry originates in a study of blood T cell repertoires in COVID-19. Study-level information: Donors in the United States, Italy and Spain gave samples during acute or convalescent COVID-19. T cells, B-cell-depleted T cells, or PBMCs provided the cDNA or gDNA that served as material.

The specimen was PBMCs or T cells enriched from blood (not recorded which). This receptor was taken from a woman under 30 who had recovered from COVID-19. The chain has TRBV28 and TRBJ1-1; D remains unclear. The CDR3 region is CASSLPWQEAFF. The CDR3 DNA is TGTGCCAGCAGTTTACCGTGGCAGGAAGCTTTCTTT.